This T cell receptor (beta chain) was retrieved from a study of blood T cell repertoires in COVID-19. Study as a whole: Both acute and convalescent COVID-19 samples were obtained from the United States, Italy and Spain. PBMCs, B-cell-depleted T cells, or T cells provided the cDNA or gDNA that made up the material.

Study processing details: Amplification from reference gene primers served as the basis for estimated nucleated cell counts. The method was immunoSEQ multiplex PCR; TCRdb's version includes in-frame clones alone and lacks a portion of them. The DNA gave D and trimming, while V, J and clone size come from that table. The sample yields 200,000 to 300,000 clones, under 85% seen once. The J segment lost 8 bases and the V segment lost 2 bases, leaving 11 bases of the junction unmatched. Germline V lookup: CDR1 SEHNR, CDR2 FQNEAQ (reference sequence). This CDR3 comprises 17 residues. The TCR originated in a human donor in a cohort sampled during active COVID-19. The chain links TRBV7-9 to TRBJ2-4; 11 bases match TRBD2. The specimen sequenced was peripheral blood. In DNA form, the CDR3 reads TGTGCCAGCAGCTTACCTCGACTAGCGGGATTTAGGGACATTCAGTACTTC. Encoded protein: CASSLPRLAGFRDIQYF.